The next 3 T cell receptor beta chains were all read from a single sample in a study of blood T cell repertoires in COVID-19. The protocol was immunoSEQ multiplex PCR, while the TCRdb copy is restricted to in-frame clones and leaves out a portion. The sample carries roughly 280,000 clones, approximately 85% recorded once. The sequencing sample was made of peripheral blood. The origin of the receptors is a woman aged 70 to 79 with acute or convalescent COVID-19.

This rearrangement joins TRBV6-6 to TRBJ1-5; D gene unclear. Germline lookup yields CDR1 MNHNY and CDR2 SVGAGI (reference sequence). Trimming stripped 2 bases from V and 4 bases from J, with 6 bases between. CDR3 length equals 13 residues. In nucleotides, the CDR3 is TGTGCCAGCAGTTACCCGGGGAATCAGCCCCAGCATTTT. Amino acids: CASSYPGNQPQHF.

The chain has TRBV11-2 and TRBJ2-5, with a possible D match to TRBD1 (6 bases). V was shortened by 5 bases and J by 1 base, with 11 bases between the two germline ends. Germline V CDR1 and CDR2: SGHAT, FQNNGV. The CDR3 totals 14 residues. CDR3 sequence (DNA): TGTGCCAGCAGCCTGGGACATCGCCAAGAGACCCAGTACTTC. It is translated as CASSLGHRQETQYF.

This clone was recorded only once. The CDR3 is CASSAGDRGGTQYF. The CDR3 DNA reads as TGTGCCAGCAGCGCGGGGGACCGCGGGGGGACCCAGTACTTC. The V and J genes are TRBV2 and TRBJ2-5, with 7 bases that match TRBD2. Per the germline V gene, CDR1 is SNHLY and CDR2 is FYNNEI. This CDR3 contains 14 residues. Trimming at V came to 6 bases and at J to 7 bases, leaving 11 bases not matched to a gene.